These 20 T cell receptor beta chains were sequenced from one sample in a study of blood T cell repertoires in COVID-19. Some clones are missing from TCRdb's copy, which holds only in-frame ones; the method was immunoSEQ multiplex PCR. The sample yields 200,000 to 250,000 clones, 70% to 90% seen once. The sequenced sample consisted of peripheral blood. These receptors came from a man aged 50 to 60 with acute or convalescent COVID-19.

The V call is TRBV2, the J call TRBJ2-7; D possibly corresponds to TRBD1 (6 bases). In germline, CDR1 is SNHLY, CDR2 FYNNEI. The CDR3 length is 13 residues. The ends were cut back, 3 bases at V and 9 bases at J, with 15 bases in the middle. The CDR3 spells CASSEGAGIAQYF. The CDR3 DNA reads TGTGCCAGCAGTGAGGGGGCAGGGATAGCGCAGTACTTC.

The rearrangement joins TRBV23-1 to TRBJ1-2; D unresolved. TRBV23-1 is classed as an ORF, of uncertain function. This CDR3 is built from 19 residues. The V end lost 6 bases, the J end lost 0 bases, and 26 bases lay between the germline ends. In DNA, the CDR3 is TGCGCCAGCAGAGGACGGAGGCTCCCCAGCCCCGGATCTAACTATGGCTACACCTTC. Translating it yields CASRGRRLPSPGSNYGYTF.

The chain is built from TRBV6-1 and TRBJ1-5; D possibly corresponds to TRBD1 (5 bases). Between the trimmed V and J ends, which lost 2 bases and 1 base, there was a span of 12 bases. The CDR3 contains 16 residues. Germline CDR1 MNHNS, CDR2 SASEGT. In DNA form, the CDR3 reads TGTGCCAGCAGTGAACTGGACACCCCAAGCAATCAGCCCCAGCATTTT. It specifies CASSELDTPSNQPQHF.

The chain joins TRBV28 to TRBJ2-3; 13 bases are shared with TRBD2. CDR3 length: 17 residues. Germline V lookup: CDR1 MDHEN, CDR2 SYDVKM. The ends lost 5 bases at V and 2 bases at J; junction bases unmatched: 7. The CDR3 nucleotides read TGTGCCAGCAGTCTCCGACTAGCGGGAGGCCTCACAGATACGCAGTATTTT. This codes for CASSLRLAGGLTDTQYF.

The chain recombines TRBV20-1 with TRBJ1-5, with 9 positions matching TRBD1. Trimming at V came to 5 bases and at J to 3 bases, leaving 8 bases not matched to a gene. Germline V gene data show CDR1 as DFQATT and CDR2 as SNEGSKA (reference sequence). The CDR3 extends over 15 amino acids. This CDR3 is CSARGTGRDNQPQHF. CDR3 coding DNA: TGCAGTGCTCGTGGGACAGGGAGGGACAATCAGCCCCAGCATTTT.

The V and J genes are TRBV19 and TRBJ1-4; 8 nucleotides align to TRBD1. V shed 7 bases and J 5 bases; nucleotides not matched to a gene: 6. The CDR3 totals 14 residues. CDR1 and CDR2 from the germline V gene are LNHDA and SQIVND (reference sequence). The CDR3 DNA reads TGTGCCAGTAACGGGGGACAGGTGAATGAAAAACTGTTTTTT. It yields the protein CASNGGQVNEKLFF.

This chain links TRBV2 with TRBJ2-1; TRBD2 is a possible D gene (5 bases). CDR1 and CDR2 (germline): SNHLY, FYNNEI. This CDR3 is 11 amino acids long. Trimming stripped 9 bases from V and 6 bases from J, with 9 bases between. The CDR3, as DNA: TGTGCCAGTGGACTTACCAATGAGCAGTTCTTC. It encodes CASGLTNEQFF.

The chain combines TRBV10-1 with TRBJ2-7, with 8 bases fitting TRBD1. Germline V gives CDR1 WNHNN, CDR2 SYGVQD (reference sequence). This CDR3 spans 12 amino acids. V shed 0 bases and J 12 bases; nucleotides not matched to a gene: 4. CDR3 DNA sequence: TGCGCCAGCAGTGAGTCGACAGGGGAAAGGTACTTC. Its protein product is CASSESTGERYF.

The chain uses TRBV19 and TRBJ1-5; weak D call: TRBD1 (6 bases). This CDR3 comprises 12 residues. From germline, CDR1 is LNHDA and CDR2 SQIVND (reference sequence). V lost 7 bases to trimming and J lost 4 bases, with 8 bases between them. The chain's CDR3 is CASKTGNQPQHF. The CDR3 coding sequence is TGTGCCAGTAAGACAGGAAATCAGCCCCAGCATTTT.

V and J are TRBV11-3 and TRBJ2-1; the D gene is possibly TRBD2 (5 bases). Germline lookup yields CDR1 SGHNT and CDR2 YENEEA. CDR3 length: 15 amino acids. V lost 0 bases and J lost 0, with 6 bases in between. In nucleotides, the CDR3 is TGTGCCAGCAGCTTAGAAGCGGACTCCTACAATGAGCAGTTCTTC. It translates to CASSLEADSYNEQFF.

The chain is built from TRBV5-1 and TRBJ1-6, with D possibly TRBD1 on 5 matching bases. This CDR3 comprises 17 residues. Trimming pared 4 bases from V and 3 bases from J, leaving 17 bases between. Germline V CDR1 and CDR2: SGHRS, YFSETQ. The CDR3 nucleotides read TGCGCCAGCAGCCTATTCCAAGGGGCTGTCTATAATTCACCCCTCCACTTT. It is translated as CASSLFQGAVYNSPLHF.

The chain uses TRBV3-1 (or the pseudogene TRBV3-2) and TRBJ1-6; D is undetermined. Germline CDR1 reads LGHDT; CDR2 reads YNNKEL (reference sequence). Trimming cost V 1 base and J 7 bases, with 8 bases left between them. This CDR3 spans 14 amino acids. The CDR3 bases are TGTGCCAGCAGCCAAGCGGGCGGGAATTCACCCCTCCACTTT. Translated, it gives CASSQAGGNSPLHF.

The V and J genes are TRBV6-5 and TRBJ1-6; 7 bases line up with TRBD1. The CDR3 totals 13 residues. CDR1 is MNHEY, CDR2 SVGAGI, per germline. The ends lost 6 bases at V and 7 bases at J; junction bases unmatched: 3. The DNA for the CDR3 is TGTGCCAGCAGAGACAGGGTCAATTCACCCCTCCACTTT. It is translated as CASRDRVNSPLHF.

V usage is TRBV19 and J usage is TRBJ2-1; 14 positions match TRBD2. The CDR3 runs 16 residues. After removal of 3 bases from V and 7 bases from J, the junction contained 5 bases not matched to a gene. From germline, CDR1 is LNHDA and CDR2 SQIVND (reference sequence). In DNA form, the CDR3 reads TGTGCCAGTAGTATGGGGACTAGCGGGAGAACAAATGAGCAGTTCTTC. This gives the protein CASSMGTSGRTNEQFF.

The chain couples TRBV10-2 to TRBJ1-5; 10 bases match TRBD1. The V gene's germline CDR1 is WSHSY and CDR2 SAAADI. This CDR3 contains 14 residues. Trimming took 5 bases from V and 7 from J; bases not matched to a gene: 5. CDR3 region: CASSSRTGGQPQHF. The DNA of the CDR3 is TGCGCCAGCAGTTCCAGGACAGGGGGACAGCCCCAGCATTTT.

The chain employs TRBV19 and TRBJ1-5; the D gene is possibly TRBD1 (5 bases). The germline CDR1 and CDR2 sequences are LNHDA and SQIVND (reference sequence). V was shortened by 7 bases and J by 9 bases, with 13 bases between the two germline ends. CDR3 length: 12 residues. CDR3 loop: CASTAGSRPQHF. The CDR3 DNA reads TGTGCCAGTACCGCAGGGTCCCGGCCCCAGCATTTT.

The chain carries TRBV27 and TRBJ2-7; no firm D call. CDR3 length: 13 residues. Germline-derived CDR1 and CDR2 are MNHEY and SMNVEV (reference sequence). Trimming stripped 6 bases from V and 2 bases from J, with 11 bases between. The DNA for the CDR3 is TGTGCCAGCAGCCCTGGGCCAACCTACGAGCAGTACTTC. The encoded protein is CASSPGPTYEQYF.

V is TRBV30 and J is TRBJ2-3; unclear D gene. The CDR3 contains 11 residues. Germline CDR1 reads GTSNPN; CDR2 reads SVGIG (reference sequence). V lost 3 bases and J 11 bases, leaving 12 bases between the germline ends. CDR3 protein: CAWRQSRWQYF. CDR3 sequence (DNA): TGTGCCTGGAGACAGAGTCGGTGGCAGTATTTT.

This chain connects TRBV12-3 or TRBV12-4 to TRBJ1-5; D might be TRBD1 (6 bases). The CDR3 is 13 amino acids. The V gene lost 6 bases and the J gene lost 3 bases, with 9 bases spanning the gap. The CDR3 bases are TGTGCCAGCAGAGGACAGAACAATCAGCCCCAGCATTTT. Translation: CASRGQNNQPQHF.

A few counts support this clone. The V call is TRBV5-1, the J call TRBJ1-1; possible D gene TRBD1, 6 bases. CDR3 length: 13 amino acids. Germline CDR1 reads SGHRS; CDR2 reads YFSETQ. Trimming cost V 8 bases and J 3 bases, with 14 bases left between them. CDR3 sequence: CASKTGFHTEAFF. In DNA form, the CDR3 reads TGCGCCAGTAAGACAGGATTTCACACTGAAGCTTTCTTT.